This TCR beta chain was identified during a study of blood T cells in healthy people across ages. General study points: It was held that diversity estimates obtained from one million T cells represented underestimates. Any conclusive comparison of naive versus antigen-experienced cells was prevented by using unsorted PBMCs.

For the second PCR, which ran for about 6 to 12 cycles, a sample-barcoded 5' primer and a J-beta primer mix were used. CDR3-containing paired-end reads numbering at least 3 million came from each sample. In TCRdb, the 5' RACE reads were re-called with MiXCR into one record per CDR3 protein. The profile shows about 1.4 million distinct CDR3 sequences, roughly 60% of them singletons. The CDR3 length is 20 residues. Each sample had at least 6 million PBMCs isolated. Details on this clonotype: Its matching antigen is unknown.

Source material: blood. The J gene is TRBJ1-2, the V gene TRBV21-1. TRBV21-1 is annotated as a pseudogene. The TCR sequence derives from a man aged 18 to 35 in good health. For the CDR3, the DNA is TGTGCCAGCAGCCTCAGGTCTCCAGGTTCCAAGGACCAACCTAACTATGGCTACACCTTC. This sequence encodes CASSLRSPGSKDQPNYGYTF.